The next 24 T cell receptor beta chains were all read from a single sample in a study of T-cell memory formation after mild COVID-19. TCRdb passed the 5' RACE reads through MiXCR, listing each CDR3 protein once. The table records fewer than 550,000 distinct CDR3 sequences, roughly 20% of them present only once. Input material: PBMCs or a T cell subset sorted from them (not recorded which). These TCRs come from an adult woman who had mild COVID-19 (a few samples of this study predate the infection). Cell type and time point are not known.

This clonotype was detected only a few times. The rearrangement joins TRBV7-6 to TRBJ2-5, with 8 bases lining up with TRBD1. V dropped 3 bases and J dropped 7; count of bases not matched to a gene: 13. The CDR3 runs 16 residues. CDR1 and CDR2 from the germline V gene are SGHVS and FNYEAQ. The chain's CDR3 is CASSLGVAGGSGTQYF. In DNA, the CDR3 is TGTGCCAGCAGCTTGGGGGTGGCAGGGGGCTCCGGGACCCAGTACTTC.

This clonotype was seen repeatedly, ten times or more. The chain carries TRBV5-1 and TRBJ2-2, with 9 bases that match TRBD1. Germline loops: CDR1 SGHRS, CDR2 YFSETQ. The CDR3 has 16 amino acids. Unmatched junction bases numbered 5, after V lost 0 bases and J lost 5 bases. DNA of the CDR3: TGCGCCAGCAGCTTGGATACAGGGGGCGCAACCGGGGAGCTGTTTTTT. Amino acids: CASSLDTGGATGELFF.

This clonotype was observed many times. V gene TRBV7-9 combines with J gene TRBJ2-7; D is perhaps TRBD1 or TRBD2 (5 bases each). The CDR3 loop spans 17 amino acids. Trimming took 0 bases from V and 2 from J, leaving 17 bases between them. Germline assignment: CDR1 SEHNR and CDR2 FQNEAQ (reference sequence). In DNA, the CDR3 is TGTGCCAGCAGCTTAGCGACGGGGCGTCATGGCCCCTACGAGCAGTACTTC. Its translation: CASSLATGRHGPYEQYF. The full variable domain, rest sourced from reference TRBV7-9 and TRBJ2-7, is DTGVSQNPRHKITKRGQNVTFRCDPISEHNRLYWYRQTLGQGPEFLTYFQNEAQLEKSRLLSDRFSAERPKGSFSTLEIQRTEQGDSAMYLCASSLATGRHGPYEQYFGPGTRLTVT.

The rearrangement joins TRBV12-3 or TRBV12-4 to TRBJ1-5, with D possibly matching TRBD1 (5 bases). Trimming pared 7 bases from V and 4 bases from J, leaving 14 bases between. This CDR3 has 14 residues. CDR3 loop: CASTLDRTNQPQHF. CDR3 nucleotide sequence: TGTGCCAGCACCTTAGACAGAACTAATCAGCCCCAGCATTTT.

This sequence joins TRBV5-1 and TRBJ2-3, with 9 bases identical to TRBD2. Germline CDR1 reads SGHRS; CDR2 reads YFSETQ. V gave up 4 bases and J gave up 0 bases; unmatched junction bases: 3. The CDR3 covers 15 residues. CDR3 sequence (DNA): TGCGCCAGCAGCACTAGCGGGTCTAGCACAGATACGCAGTATTTT. It translates to CASSTSGSSTDTQYF.

This clonotype appeared a few times. The V call is TRBV25-1, the J call TRBJ1-2, with D possibly TRBD1 on 5 matching bases. This CDR3 spans 13 amino acids. In germline, CDR1 is MGHDK, CDR2 SYGVNS. V was shortened by 8 bases and J by 2 bases, with 12 bases between the two germline ends. CDR3 nucleotides: TGTGCCAGCGCTAGGGACGGAAACTATGGCTACACCTTC. Its translation is CASARDGNYGYTF.

This sequence joins TRBV6-6 and TRBJ2-3; 12 nucleotides agree with TRBD2. J was trimmed by 4 bases and V by 6 bases; bases with no gene match: 17. Germline lookup yields CDR1 MNHNY and CDR2 SVGAGI (reference sequence). The CDR3 is made up of 19 amino acids. The CDR3 sequence: CASSHPTMTSGSSADTQYF. CDR3 in DNA: TGTGCCAGCAGCCACCCGACCATGACTAGCGGGAGTTCTGCAGATACGCAGTATTTT.

This chain uses TRBV29-1 with TRBJ2-3, with D unclear. The CDR3 runs 12 residues. The germline gives CDR1 SQVTM, CDR2 ANQGSEA. The V end was cut by 3 bases, the J end by 3 bases, with 7 bases between. The CDR3 sequence is CSVEKGTDTQYF. CDR3 DNA: TGCAGCGTTGAGAAAGGGACAGATACGCAGTATTTT.

This clonotype has more than one count but fewer than ten. The V gene is TRBV30, the J gene TRBJ2-5; 8 bases line up with TRBD1. Unmatched junction bases numbered 9, after V lost 0 bases and J lost 6 bases. Germline V gene data show CDR1 as GTSNPN and CDR2 as SVGIG (reference sequence). The CDR3 covers 15 residues. The CDR3 DNA follows: TGTGCCTGGAGTGTAAGGGGCAGGGGGCCCAAGACCCAGTACTTC. This gives the protein CAWSVRGRGPKTQYF.

This rearrangement joins TRBV4-2 to TRBJ2-5, with 14 bases aligning to TRBD2. CDR1 is LGHNA and CDR2 is YNFKEQ in the germline V gene. V was clipped by 1 base and J by 2 bases; unmatched bases: 9. This CDR3 contains 19 residues. The CDR3 nucleotides read TGTGCCAGCAGCCAAGGGACTAGCGGGGGGACTGACGGACAAGAGACCCAGTACTTC. It is translated as CASSQGTSGGTDGQETQYF.

The rearrangement joins TRBV9 to TRBJ2-1; D is ambiguous. The CDR3 has 13 amino acids. V was shortened by 4 bases and J by 15 bases, with 20 bases between the two germline ends. CDR1 is SGDLS and CDR2 is YYNGEE in the germline V gene. CDR3 in amino acids: CASSPPSSGYPFF. The CDR3 DNA follows: TGTGCCAGCAGCCCCCCCTCCTCAGGCTATCCGTTCTTC.

The gene calls are TRBV12-3 or TRBV12-4 and TRBJ2-1, with 9 bases aligning to TRBD1. Germline trimming cut 5 bases from V and 4 bases from J; bases unmatched to any gene: 6. The CDR3 extends over 15 amino acids. CDR3 bases: TGTGCCAGCAGTCCTGGACAGGGGATATACAATGAGCAGTTCTTC. It codes for CASSPGQGIYNEQFF.

This clonotype was detected only a few times. In nucleotides, the CDR3 is TGTGCCAGCAATAGACAGGGGCTCTACAATGAGCAGTTCTTC. Translated, it gives CASNRQGLYNEQFF. The chain has TRBV6-5 and TRBJ2-1; 8 bases are a match to TRBD1. This CDR3 has 14 amino acids. Trimming took 7 bases from V and 3 from J; bases not matched to a gene: 5. Germline-derived CDR1 and CDR2 are MNHEY and SVGAGI.

The V and J genes are TRBV15 and TRBJ2-7, with 7 nucleotides matching TRBD2. From germline, CDR1 is LNHNV and CDR2 YYDKDF (reference sequence). J lost 4 bases, V lost 0 bases, and 12 bases had no gene match. The CDR3 extends over 17 amino acids. The CDR3 DNA follows: TGTGCCACCAGCAGAGAAGGGAGGGCTCCTTTCCTTTACGAGCAGTACTTC. Protein product: CATSREGRAPFLYEQYF.

This clonotype was seen a few times. This chain links TRBV4-2 with TRBJ2-3; 8 bases agree with TRBD2. The V and J ends lost 7 bases and 2 bases, in that order; junction bases with no gene match: 8. Germline V gene data show CDR1 as LGHNA and CDR2 as YNFKEQ. CDR3 length: 15 residues. The CDR3 sequence is CASTPQAGDTDTQYF. For the CDR3, the DNA is TGTGCCAGCACCCCGCAAGCGGGAGACACAGATACGCAGTATTTT.

This clonotype turned up a few times. V gene TRBV18 combines with J gene TRBJ2-1; no definite D call. Germline CDR1 KGHSH, CDR2 LQKENI. The CDR3 totals 14 residues. Between the trimmed V and J ends, which lost 4 bases and 4 bases, there was a span of 11 bases. The CDR3 here is CASSQGRQYNEQFF. CDR3 bases: TGTGCCAGCTCACAAGGTCGGCAGTACAATGAGCAGTTCTTC.

The chain is built from TRBV10-1 and TRBJ2-5; possible D gene TRBD1, 6 bases. CDR1 and CDR2 (germline): WNHNN, SYGVQD (reference sequence). CDR3 length equals 13 residues. Trimming stripped 7 bases from V and 3 bases from J, with 12 bases between. In DNA, the CDR3 is TGCGCCAGCACCCGGACAGTGGAAGAGACCCAGTACTTC. It codes for CASTRTVEETQYF.

This clonotype has a count of ten or more. The rearrangement joins TRBV4-3 to TRBJ2-7, with 7 bases that match TRBD2. Germline V lookup: CDR1 LGHNA, CDR2 YSLEER. V was pared by 4 bases and J by 3 bases, with 9 bases of the junction left unmatched. The CDR3 covers 15 residues. The CDR3 reads CASSPVREGLYEQYF. CDR3 bases: TGCGCCAGCAGCCCAGTAAGGGAGGGCCTCTACGAGCAGTACTTC.

The genes are TRBV6-5 and TRBJ1-5, with D perhaps matching TRBD1 (5 bases). There are 12 residues in the CDR3. Germline V gives CDR1 MNHEY, CDR2 SVGAGI. The V end was cut by 6 bases, the J end by 3 bases, with 6 bases between. CDR3: CASRGPNQPQHF. DNA for the CDR3: TGTGCCAGCAGGGGACCCAATCAGCCCCAGCATTTT.

The sample holds many counts of this clonotype. The chain joins TRBV7-2 to TRBJ2-1; TRBD2 aligns across 7 bases. The ends lost 3 bases at V and 9 bases at J; junction bases unmatched: 5. This CDR3 spans 13 amino acids. Germline V gene lookup returns CDR1 SGHTA and CDR2 FQGNSA. CDR3 nucleotides: TGTGCCAGCAGCTTGACGTGGGGGGGTGAGCAGTTCTTC. Protein: CASSLTWGGEQFF.

The V and J genes are TRBV29-1 and TRBJ1-3; 8 bases are a match to TRBD1. The V and J ends lost 5 bases and 0 bases, in that order; junction bases with no gene match: 6. Germline V lookup: CDR1 SQVTM, CDR2 ANQGSEA. The CDR3 is 15 residues long. CDR3 protein: CSVLGTGSSGNTIYF. The CDR3 DNA sequence: TGCAGCGTTTTGGGGACAGGATCCTCTGGAAACACCATATATTTT.

J is TRBJ2-3 and V is TRBV5-1, with TRBD1 matching 9 bases. In germline, CDR1 is SGHRS, CDR2 YFSETQ. The CDR3 contains 14 residues. J was trimmed by 3 bases and V by 4 bases; bases with no gene match: 3. CDR3 residues: CASSDGQGTDTQYF. The CDR3 region has the DNA TGCGCCAGCAGCGACGGACAGGGGACAGATACGCAGTATTTT.

The chain links TRBV24-1 to TRBJ2-7; possibly TRBD1 for D (5 bases). Germline V gene sequence: CDR1 KGHDR, CDR2 SFDVKD. This CDR3 contains 11 residues. V was pared by 0 bases and J by 12 bases, with 8 bases between. In DNA form, the CDR3 reads TGTGCCACCAGTGATTTGCTACAGGTGTACTTC. This sequence encodes CATSDLLQVYF.

This clonotype was seen only a few times. This chain joins TRBV25-1 and TRBJ2-1; 7 nucleotides line up with TRBD1. V dropped 1 base and J dropped 9; count of bases not matched to a gene: 12. CDR3 size: 16 residues. The germline CDR1 and CDR2 sequences are MGHDK and SYGVNS. CDR3 sequence reads: CASSELGRQGASEQFF. The CDR3 DNA reads TGTGCCAGCAGTGAATTAGGGAGACAGGGAGCTTCTGAGCAGTTCTTC.